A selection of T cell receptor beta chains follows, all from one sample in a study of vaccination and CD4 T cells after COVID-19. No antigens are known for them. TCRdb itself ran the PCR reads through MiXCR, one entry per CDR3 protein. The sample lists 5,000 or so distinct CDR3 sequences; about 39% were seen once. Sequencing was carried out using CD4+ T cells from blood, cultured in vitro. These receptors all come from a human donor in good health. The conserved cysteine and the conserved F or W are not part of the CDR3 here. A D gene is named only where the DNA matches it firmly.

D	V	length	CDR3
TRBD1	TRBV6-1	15	ASTSSDRIRNTGELF
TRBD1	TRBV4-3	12	ASSQGGGRTEAF
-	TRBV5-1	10	ASSLERNEQF
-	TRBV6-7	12	ASSYPLTKNIQY
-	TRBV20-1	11	SARGGANYGYT
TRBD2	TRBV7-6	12	ASRLAGGMDEQF
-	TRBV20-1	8	SAWRAGEF
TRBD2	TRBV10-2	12	ASLAGGRTGELF
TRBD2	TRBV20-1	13	SARDLSGGYNEQF
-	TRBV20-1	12	SATRRGINQPQH
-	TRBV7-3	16	ASSTSSGSGTMNTEAF
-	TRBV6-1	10	ASSPGGYEQY
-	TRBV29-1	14	SVEAGHLSGANVLT
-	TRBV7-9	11	ASSWRGADTQY
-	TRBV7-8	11	ASSLVQINEQF
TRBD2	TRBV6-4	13	ASSESSGGTDTQY
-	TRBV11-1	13	ASSSRDPGSYEQY
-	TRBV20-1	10	SASGPNQPQH
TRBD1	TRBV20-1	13	SARDAGTESSPLH
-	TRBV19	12	ASSIVAGIDGYT
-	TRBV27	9	ASINNYGYT
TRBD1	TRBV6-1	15	ASISQGVRLMNTEAF
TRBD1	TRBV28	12	ASTRDRPNYGYT
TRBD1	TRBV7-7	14	ASSTGVDRGRETQY
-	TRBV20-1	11	SALQGVRQPQH
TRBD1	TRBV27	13	ASSLGTAGRSPLH
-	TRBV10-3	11	AIGSQGNYGYT
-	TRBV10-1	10	ASTLSNYGYT
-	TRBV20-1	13	SARGGRGSSYGQY
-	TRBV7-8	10	ASSLEGGGTF
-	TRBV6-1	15	ASSEALQGRNNQPQH
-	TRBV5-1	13	ASSLGLTLEDEQY
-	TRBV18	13	ASSPQGNGNQPQH
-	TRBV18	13	ASSPRQVVGTEAF
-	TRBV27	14	ASSRTGTQGAGELF
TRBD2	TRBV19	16	ASSITLAGGPNSETQY
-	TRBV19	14	ASIPRWTDSNQPQH
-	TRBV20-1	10	SATGYYYGYT
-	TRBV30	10	AWRGGAHEQY
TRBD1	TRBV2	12	ASSGQGGDYGYT
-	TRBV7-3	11	ASSFNQGTEAF
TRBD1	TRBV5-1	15	ASSSGDRGMVNTEAF
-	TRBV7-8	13	ASTSWGPGNTEAF
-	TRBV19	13	ATRMRLESNQPQH
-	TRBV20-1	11	SVLAGTGNTIY
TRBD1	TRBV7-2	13	ASSFAGGYNQPQH
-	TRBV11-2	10	ASSLDIYEQF
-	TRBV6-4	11	ASSAEPTYEQY
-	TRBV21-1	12	ASSKGYRTYEQY
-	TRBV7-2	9	ASSLVSGYT
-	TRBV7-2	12	ASSSSGGVYGYT
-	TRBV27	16	ASSLSPYALGGDNEQF
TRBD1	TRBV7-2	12	ASSQGTGQETQY
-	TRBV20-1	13	SASEFGLAKNIQY